This is a list of T cell receptor beta chains from one sample in a study of blood T cell repertoires in COVID-19. Produced via immunoSEQ multiplex PCR; TCRdb's table is partial and in-frame only. Of almost 400,000 clones detected, around 87% appear once; the ten largest clones hold about 2.5%. The sample taken for sequencing was peripheral blood. These receptor sequences come from a woman aged 60-75 years with COVID-19, enrolled during active disease. Each CDR3 is given with its conserved first and last residue. Each record gives: D gene, J gene, clone size, V gene, CDR3 DNA, CDR3 protein. D genes are given only for firm matches. The size of a clone is reported for some rows only, either as once, few or many, or as a class for expanded clones.

TRBD1 TRBJ2-6 - TRBV6-5 TGTGCCAGCAGTCCACAGGGGACTGGGGCCAACGTCCTGACTTTC CASSPQGTGANVLTF
- TRBJ2-1 - TRBV2 TGTGCCAGCCCTGCGAGAAGGGGCTCCTACAATGAGCAGTTCTTC CASPARRGSYNEQFF
- TRBJ2-7 - TRBV5-1 TGCGCCAGCGGCCACGGACTCTCCTACGAGCAGTACTTC CASGHGLSYEQYF
TRBD1 TRBJ1-5 - TRBV30 TGTGCCTGGAGTGAATGGACAGGGAAAAATCAGCCCCAGCATTTT CAWSEWTGKNQPQHF
- TRBJ1-1 - TRBV5-1 TGCGCCAGCAGCTTGGAAGGGGCCCCCACTGAAGCTTTCTTT CASSLEGAPTEAFF
- TRBJ1-1 - TRBV11-2 TGTGCCAGCAGCCCCAACAGGGCTAACACTGAAGCTTTCTTT CASSPNRANTEAFF
TRBD2 TRBJ2-3 - TRBV4-2 TGTGCCAGCAGCCCCCAGGCGAGCGGGGGGGCTGCAGATACGCAGTATTTT CASSPQASGGAADTQYF
- TRBJ1-3 - TRBV19 TGTGCCAGTAAGCAGGGCACAGACTCTGGAAACACCATATATTTT CASKQGTDSGNTIYF
- TRBJ1-5 - TRBV27 TGTGCCAGCAAGCCCCTCGCGTCTTATCAGCCCCAGCATTTT CASKPLASYQPQHF
TRBD1 TRBJ2-7 few TRBV5-1 TGCGCCAGCAGGACGGCAGGGGGCTCCTACGAGCAGTACTTC CASRTAGGSYEQYF
- TRBJ2-7 - TRBV6-5 TGTGCCAGCAGTACCCCCGTGAGAGGGGAGCAGTACTTC CASSTPVRGEQYF
- TRBJ2-7 - TRBV6-2/TRBV6-3 TGTGCCAGCAGTTACTTCGACAGCTCCTACGAGCAGTACTTC CASSYFDSSYEQYF
TRBD1 TRBJ1-5 - TRBV19 TGTGCCAGTAGTCCACATCACCGGGACAGGGAAGGCAATCAGCCCCAGCATTTT CASSPHHRDREGNQPQHF
- TRBJ2-1 - TRBV30 TGTGCCTGGAGTGCACTACCTGGCTCCTACAATGAGCAGTTCTTC CAWSALPGSYNEQFF
- TRBJ2-2 - TRBV18 TGTGCCAGCTCACCCCAAGGGGAATACACCGGGGAGCTGTTTTTT CASSPQGEYTGELFF
- TRBJ1-2 - TRBV10-2 TGCGCCAGCAGTGGTCAGAACTATGGCTACACCTTC CASSGQNYGYTF
TRBD1 TRBJ1-2 - TRBV18 TGTGCCAGCTCACCAGGGGCAGGGGGCGACTATGGCTACACCTTC CASSPGAGGDYGYTF
TRBD1 TRBJ2-5 - TRBV7-3 TGTGCCAGCAGCTTAGGGAGGACAGGGGGCGAAGAGACCCAGTACTTC CASSLGRTGGEETQYF
TRBD1 TRBJ1-1 - TRBV29-1 TGCAGCGTTGTTCCTGGGACAGGAAGGACTGAAGCTTTCTTT CSVVPGTGRTEAFF
- TRBJ1-2 - TRBV7-8 TGTGCCAGCAGCTCGGCCGACAGCTACTATGGCTACACCTTC CASSSADSYYGYTF
- TRBJ2-6 - TRBV4-2 TGTGCCAGCAGCCTCAGTCAGGTTGGGTCTGGGGCCAACGTCCTGACTTTC CASSLSQVGSGANVLTF
- TRBJ1-4 once TRBV6-2/TRBV6-3 TGTGCCAGCAGTTACTCGATATCGGCAACTAATGAAAAACTGTTTTTT CASSYSISATNEKLFF
- TRBJ2-1 - TRBV7-3 TGTGCCAGCAGCTTACTTAGAAGCAATGAGCAGTTCTTC CASSLLRSNEQFF
TRBD2 TRBJ2-2 - TRBV11-2 TGTGCCAGCAGCTATCCCCCGGACGGGAGGACCGGGGAGCTGTTTTTT CASSYPPDGRTGELFF
TRBD1 TRBJ1-1 once TRBV5-1 TGCGCCAGCAGATCCGGGACAGTTGGGACTGAAGCTTTCTTT CASRSGTVGTEAFF
- TRBJ2-1 - TRBV15 TGTGCCACCAGCAGAGATTTTACGGGAAATGAGCAGTTCTTC CATSRDFTGNEQFF
- TRBJ2-1 - TRBV24-1 TGTGCCACCAGTGATTCGAGGGCCCCCCGGACGAATGAGCAGTTCTTC CATSDSRAPRTNEQFF
TRBD1 TRBJ1-2 - TRBV9 TGTGCCAGCAGCGTATCCAGGGCCCCAGGGGGCGAAGTAAATGGCTACACCTTC CASSVSRAPGGEVNGYTF
- TRBJ1-1 - TRBV6-5 TGTGCCAGCAGTTACGGGTACAGGGATGTCACTGAAGCTTTCTTT CASSYGYRDVTEAFF
- TRBJ1-3 - TRBV18 TGTGCCAGCTCACCGGGGGGAACTGGAAACACCATATATTTT CASSPGGTGNTIYF
- TRBJ2-2 - TRBV3-1/TRBV3-2 TGTGCCAGCAGCCAAGTGTCGGGGGAGCACAGGACCGGGGAGCTGTTTTTT CASSQVSGEHRTGELFF
- TRBJ1-5 - TRBV5-5 TGTGCCAGCAGCTTAGACCCTGGACAGACCAAGAATCAGCCCCAGCATTTT CASSLDPGQTKNQPQHF
- TRBJ2-3 - TRBV15 TGTGCCACCGGGAGACAGGGCACAGATACGCAGTATTTT CATGRQGTDTQYF
TRBD2 TRBJ2-3 - TRBV5-1 TGCGCCAGCAGCTTGGCCGGTCTACTAGCGGGGGGGCAAGATACGCAGTATTTT CASSLAGLLAGGQDTQYF
- TRBJ1-2 - TRBV5-4 TGTGCCAGCAGCTTCCCCCAGGGCGAAGGCAACTATGGCTACACCTTC CASSFPQGEGNYGYTF
TRBD1 TRBJ2-7 - TRBV3-1/TRBV3-2 TGTGCCAGCAGTGGGGACAGGGGTAGAATCTACGAGCAGTACTTC CASSGDRGRIYEQYF
TRBD1 TRBJ1-1 - TRBV3-1/TRBV3-2 TGTGCCAGCAGCCAAGTTCGCAGGGGGCACACTGAAGCTTTCTTT CASSQVRRGHTEAFF
TRBD1 TRBJ2-7 - TRBV18 TGTGCCAGCTCACAGACCTGGGACAGGCGTTACGAGCAGTACTTC CASSQTWDRRYEQYF
TRBD1 TRBJ1-5 once TRBV6-5 TGTGCCAGCAGGTACACAGGGGCCCAGCATTTT CASRYTGAQHF
- TRBJ2-7 - TRBV15 TGTGCCACCAGCAGAGATCGGGGTTCGGGTGAGCAGTACTTC CATSRDRGSGEQYF